The next 2 T cell receptor beta chains were all read from a single sample in a study of vaccination and CD4 T cells after COVID-19. Treatment described: roughly 10-day PBMC culture with coronavirus spike peptide pools or control peptides (ViraFEST assay). Their recognized antigens are unknown. Sequencing of DNA taken from cultured CD4+ T cells relied on the Oncomine TCR Beta short-read assay. One entry per CDR3 protein results from TCRdb running MiXCR on the PCR reads. The sample carries roughly 15,000 distinct CDR3 sequences, 73% recorded once. Sequenced input: CD4+ T cells from blood, cultured in vitro. The receptors shown here come from a human donor who had recovered from COVID-19.

The chain carries TRBV30 and TRBJ1-1; no definite D call. Germline values: CDR1 GTSNPN, CDR2 SVGIG (reference sequence). CDR3 length equals 11 residues. With 2 bases removed from V and 6 bases from J, the gap between germline ends came to 7 bases. The CDR3 is CAWSRVSEAFF. In nucleotides, the CDR3 is TGTGCCTGGAGTCGGGTCTCTGAAGCTTTCTTT.

The genes are TRBV2 and TRBJ1-6, with D tentatively TRBD1 (5 bases). The CDR3 has 13 residues. The germline V and J ends were trimmed by 4 bases and 8 bases, with 9 bases remaining between them. Germline V gene sequence: CDR1 SNHLY, CDR2 FYNNEI. The CDR3 reads CASSGEGDSPLHF. CDR3 in DNA: TGTGCCAGCAGTGGGGAAGGGGATTCACCCCTCCACTTT.